This T cell receptor beta chain originates from a study of T cell responses to AZD1222 COVID-19 vaccine. Across the study: Second doses were pooled across both intervals (about 4 or about 12 weeks).

Generated by immunoSEQ multiplex PCR, the TCRdb table keeps only in-frame clones and is missing some. Here the sample spans 120,000 to 150,000 clones, around 88% being singletons. This clone has a count of ten or more. Its antigen is unknown. Study-wide results and limits: As reported, nearly half of all spike-specific TCRs target variant regions that are unmutated. Clonal diversity was possibly underestimated; the donors were predominantly white British and more often female.

CDR3 length: 17 amino acids. Germline V gene lookup returns CDR1 MDHEN and CDR2 SYDVKM. With 4 bases removed from V and 4 bases from J, the gap between germline ends came to 20 bases. This chain joins TRBV28 and TRBJ1-3; possibly TRBD1 for D (5 bases). This clonotype was sampled from an adult in good health. Source: peripheral blood, taken on day 0 of AZD1222 vaccination. This chain's CDR3 is CASSWGRGAVEGNTIYF. The CDR3 region has the DNA TGTGCCAGCAGTTGGGGGAGAGGCGCTGTGGAGGGAAACACCATATATTTT. Complete variable domain (other parts from reference TRBV28 and TRBJ1-3): DVKVTQSSRYLVKRTGEKVFLECVQDMDHENMFWYRQDPGLGLRLIYFSYDVKMKEKGDIPEGYSVSREKKERFSLILESASTNQTSMYLCASSWGRGAVEGNTIYFGEGSWLTVV.